Below are 15 T cell receptor beta chains sequenced from a single sample in a study of shared clonotypes between healthy human individuals. Measured with immunoSEQ multiplex PCR; TCRdb has only the in-frame clones, and not every one. The sample holds about 1 million clones, approximately 80% seen once. Sequenced material: memory CD4+ T cells from PBMCs. Subset described: CD45RA-negative fraction. The receptors were gathered from a man aged 18 to 30 in good health. Some clones in this sample may be carry-over from other donors' samples.

The CDR3 loop is CASSISLNYGYTF. The DNA of the CDR3 is TGTGCCAGTAGTATTTCACTAAACTATGGCTACACCTTC. J is TRBJ1-2 and V is TRBV19; no clear D. The ends were cut back, 3 bases at V and 2 bases at J, with 7 bases in the middle. Germline CDR1 and CDR2: LNHDA and SQIVND (reference sequence). The CDR3 loop spans 13 amino acids.

This clone was seen ten or more times. The rearrangement uses TRBV14 and TRBJ1-1, with D possibly TRBD1 on 5 matching bases. V lost 4 bases and J lost 0, with 9 bases in between. Germline V lookup: CDR1 SGHDN, CDR2 FVKESK. This CDR3 spans 14 amino acids. The CDR3 spells CASSRTRVNTEAFF. The CDR3 DNA is TGTGCCAGCAGCCGTACCAGGGTGAACACTGAAGCTTTCTTT.

The gene calls are TRBV27 and TRBJ2-1, with 14 nucleotides matching TRBD2. Germline CDR1 and CDR2: MNHEY and SMNVEV (reference sequence). CDR3 length equals 20 residues. After removal of 2 bases from V and 1 base from J, the junction contained 10 bases not matched to a gene. As DNA, the CDR3 is TGTGCCAGCAGTTTACGTTTTCGACTAGCGGGAGGGGCATCCTACAATGAGCAGTTCTTC. It translates to CASSLRFRLAGGASYNEQFF.

This chain connects TRBV20-1 to TRBJ1-2; D gene uncertain. The CDR3 consists of 10 residues. In germline, CDR1 is DFQATT, CDR2 SNEGSKA (reference sequence). Trimming took 3 bases from V and 6 from J, leaving 5 bases between them. The CDR3 DNA reads TGCAGTGCTAGGTATGATGGCTACACCTTC. Translating it yields CSARYDGYTF.

In this sample, this clone turned up a few times. This chain links TRBV7-8 with TRBJ1-3; tentatively, D is TRBD1 (6 bases). Trimming cost V 6 bases and J 0 bases, with 18 bases left between them. CDR3 size: 17 residues. The V gene's germline CDR1 is SGHVS and CDR2 FQNEAQ. CDR3 sequence reads: CASRPTSPGHSGNTIYF. The CDR3 nucleotides are TGTGCCAGCAGACCAACCTCTCCGGGACACTCTGGAAACACCATATATTTT.

The V gene is TRBV4-3, the J gene TRBJ2-1; 12 bases are a match to TRBD2. Unmatched junction bases numbered 5, after V lost 4 bases and J lost 4 bases. Germline V CDR1 and CDR2: LGHNA, YSLEER. The CDR3 consists of 16 residues. CDR3 amino acids: CASSRLAGGRYNEQFF. The CDR3 DNA follows: TGCGCCAGCAGCCGGCTAGCGGGAGGGCGGTACAATGAGCAGTTCTTC.

This clone appeared once. V and J are TRBV2 and TRBJ1-4, with D tentatively TRBD1 (5 bases). Trimming left V 8 bases short and J 8 bases short, with 18 bases between. Germline-derived CDR1 and CDR2 are SNHLY and FYNNEI. The CDR3 has 14 residues. CDR3 sequence (DNA): TGTGCCAGCCACGCGAGTCTTCCAGGGGAAAAACTGTTTTTT. This gives the protein CASHASLPGEKLFF.

With respect to this clone: Additional DNA sequences in this sample encode the identical CDR3. This chain links TRBV7-2 with TRBJ2-2; a weak D match, TRBD2 (6 bases). The CDR3 is 16 amino acids. The ends were cut back, 1 base at V and 2 bases at J, with 11 bases in the middle. Germline CDR1 and CDR2: SGHTA and FQGNSA. The CDR3 spells CASSLVSGTNTGELFF. The CDR3 coding sequence is TGTGCCAGCAGCTTAGTTAGCGGTACCAACACCGGGGAGCTGTTTTTT.

J is TRBJ1-5 and V is TRBV28; weak D call: TRBD1 (5 bases). The V and J ends lost 7 bases and 7 bases respectively, with 23 bases between them. The CDR3 extends over 16 amino acids. Germline V gene data show CDR1 as MDHEN and CDR2 as SYDVKM. The DNA of the CDR3 is TGTGCCAGCACCCTTTTGGACCAGGGCCAAGCACAGCCCCAGCATTTT. Protein product: CASTLLDQGQAQPQHF. Variable domain in full (rest from reference TRBV28 and TRBJ1-5): DVKVTQSSRYLVKRTGEKVFLECVQDMDHENMFWYRQDPGLGLRLIYFSYDVKMKEKGDIPEGYSVSREKKERFSLILESASTNQTSMYLCASTLLDQGQAQPQHFGDGTRLSIL.

The V gene is TRBV7-9, the J gene TRBJ1-5, with TRBD1 as a possible D gene (5 bases). Germline CDR1 and CDR2: SEHNR and FQNEAQ (reference sequence). V shed 3 bases and J shed 3 bases, with 9 bases lying between them. CDR3 length: 14 residues. CDR3 sequence (DNA): TGTGCCAGCAGCTTTGGGGCAGACAATCAGCCCCAGCATTTT. It is translated as CASSFGADNQPQHF.

The genes are TRBV2 and TRBJ2-5; D remains ambiguous. The CDR3 consists of 15 residues. Looked up from germline, CDR1 is SNHLY and CDR2 is FYNNEI. V was clipped by 0 bases and J by 3 bases, with 11 bases between them. CDR3 coding DNA: TGTGCCAGCAGTGAAGCGCCGGGCGGCGAAGAGACCCAGTACTTC. As protein: CASSEAPGGEETQYF.

The V gene is TRBV6-5, the J gene TRBJ2-3; 8 bases are a match to TRBD2. CDR3 length: 15 amino acids. The germline V gene has CDR1 MNHEY and CDR2 SVGAGI. The V and J ends lost 1 base and 4 bases, in that order; junction bases with no gene match: 4. CDR3 nucleotides: TGTGCCAGCAGTTACTTCGGGAGGGGCTCAGATACGCAGTATTTT. Translation gives CASSYFGRGSDTQYF.

The genes are TRBV6-1 and TRBJ1-1, with 7 bases lining up with TRBD1. This CDR3 spans 13 amino acids. Germline lookup yields CDR1 MNHNS and CDR2 SASEGT. The trim removed 4 bases at V and 7 bases at J, leaving 6 bases unmatched. CDR3 in amino acids: CASSAIRQGEAFF. The CDR3, as DNA: TGTGCCAGCAGTGCCATTCGACAGGGTGAAGCTTTCTTT.

CDR3 loop: CASSQRPPGLDTDTQYF. In nucleotides, the CDR3 is TGCGCCAGCAGCCAAAGGCCGCCAGGGCTGGACACAGATACGCAGTATTTT. V gene TRBV4-1 combines with J gene TRBJ2-3, with a tentative D call TRBD1 (5 bases). This CDR3 is 17 amino acids long. Germline V CDR1 and CDR2: MGHRA, YSYEKL. V lost 2 bases to trimming and J lost 2 bases, with 17 bases between them.

V and J are TRBV10-3 and TRBJ2-5, with 9 bases lining up with TRBD2. The germline CDR1 and CDR2 sequences are ENHRY and SYGVKD. The CDR3 spans 15 residues. CDR3 residues: CTTQDSGGSWETQYF. CDR3 nucleotide sequence: TGTACCACACAGGACAGCGGGGGGTCGTGGGAGACCCAGTACTTC.